Only a few counts were recorded for the clone carrying this TCR beta chain. V was trimmed by 0 bases and J by 3 bases, leaving 9 bases between them. CDR3 size: 13 residues. Germline assignment: CDR1 DFQATT and CDR2 SNEGSKA (reference sequence). Each CDR3 protein gets one entry after TCRdb re-called the 5' RACE reads with MiXCR. The table lists more than 1.5 million distinct CDR3 sequences, under 35% of them singletons. The entry originates in a study of identical twins. The sample taken for sequencing was cord blood. The receptor comes from a newborn girl in good health. The chain links TRBV20-1 to TRBJ2-7; D is unclear. The CDR3 coding sequence is TGCAGTGCTAGAGATCGCAACATCTACGAGCAGTACTTC. It translates to CSARDRNIYEQYF.